This TCR beta chain was sequenced during a study of control samples from healthy donors and cancer patients. Germline V CDR1 and CDR2: SGHDT, YYEEEE. The length of the CDR3 is 15 residues. Trimming shortened V by 1 base and J by 7 bases, and 17 bases separated the two germline ends. The table came from immunoSEQ multiplex PCR; TCRdb's copy has only in-frame clones and leaves some out. Counted here are nearly 200,000 clones, 91% occurring once; the ten biggest clones make up over 1.5%. The origin of this receptor is a man in his thirties or forties in good health. V is TRBV5-6 and J is TRBJ1-2, with D perhaps TRBD1 (6 bases). The specimen was blood. CDR3 in DNA: TGTGCCAGCAGCTTGAGTGGGGGGCGCTTGGGTGGCTACACCTTC. Translated, it gives CASSLSGGRLGGYTF.